Below, 25 T cell receptor beta chains from the same sample are listed, as sequenced in a study of T-cell reconstitution after alpha-beta-depleted transplantation in children. Preparation of the TCRbeta library involved a method that used unique molecular identifiers. Each CDR3 protein gets one entry after TCRdb re-called the PCR reads with MiXCR. The sample shows just under 350,000 distinct CDR3 sequences, 15% to 20% of them seen only once. Material: PBMCs, mostly from graft donor cells, obtained 360 days after TCRalphabeta/CD19-depleted stem cell transplant. The receptors shown here come from a male patient aged 2 to 10 who had a stem cell transplant for acute lymphoblastic leukemia, so the T cells may come from the graft donor.

In this sample, this clonotype turned up a few times. The chain carries TRBV28 and TRBJ2-7; D is unclear. This CDR3 spans 12 amino acids. V dropped 1 base and J dropped 4 bases, with 5 bases sitting between them. The germline gives CDR1 MDHEN, CDR2 SYDVKM. The CDR3 loop reads CASSLFGYEQYF. The CDR3 DNA is TGTGCCAGCAGTTTATTCGGATACGAGCAGTACTTC.

V gene TRBV11-2 combines with J gene TRBJ2-2; either TRBD1 or TRBD2 may fit D (5 bases each). The CDR3 sequence is 16 residues long. Germline lookup yields CDR1 SGHAT and CDR2 FQNNGV. The ends were cut back, 1 base at V and 2 bases at J, with 11 bases in the middle. CDR3 region: CASSLAGAFNTGELFF. The DNA of the CDR3 is TGTGCCAGCAGCTTAGCCGGGGCCTTCAACACCGGGGAGCTGTTTTTT.

This clonotype was seen a single time. This chain links TRBV11-2 with TRBJ2-7; 9 bases map to TRBD1. The CDR3 consists of 18 residues. The ends lost 3 bases at V and 3 bases at J; junction bases unmatched: 15. Germline assignment: CDR1 SGHAT and CDR2 FQNNGV. The DNA for the CDR3 is TGTGCCAGCAGCTTCCCGGGACAGGGAATAGCAACCCTCTACGAGCAGTACTTC. It specifies CASSFPGQGIATLYEQYF.

The CDR3 DNA reads as TGTGCCAGCAGCCAAGGGGGAGGGCCGAATGAGCAGTTCTTC. The encoded protein is CASSQGGGPNEQFF. The rearrangement uses TRBV4-2 and TRBJ2-1; 7 bases fit TRBD2. The J segment lost 7 bases and the V segment lost 1 base, leaving 4 bases of the junction unmatched. Germline V gene sequence: CDR1 LGHNA, CDR2 YNFKEQ. The CDR3 is made up of 14 amino acids.

V and J are TRBV5-6 and TRBJ2-7, with 9 bases matching TRBD2. CDR1 is SGHDT and CDR2 is YYEEEE in the germline V gene. CDR3 length equals 15 residues. V shed 7 bases, J shed 3 bases, and the junction held 11 bases outside the gene matches. The CDR3 DNA reads TGTGCCAGCGCCCTTAGCGGGAGACAAGACTACGAGCAGTACTTC. This encodes CASALSGRQDYEQYF. Full variable domain (remainder filled in from reference TRBV5-6 and TRBJ2-7): DAGVTQSPTHLIKTRGQQVTLRCSPKSGHDTVSWYQQALGQGPQFIFQYYEEEERQRGNFPDRFSGHQFPNYSSELNVNALLLGDSALYLCASALSGRQDYEQYFGPGTRLTVT.

This clonotype was detected only a few times. The chain is built from TRBV4-3 and TRBJ2-3; 8 nucleotides line up with TRBD2. The CDR3 covers 15 residues. The V gene end was trimmed by 1 base and the J gene end by 0 bases; junction bases not matched to a gene: 0. Germline assignment: CDR1 LGHNA and CDR2 YSLEER. CDR3: CASSQVAGSTDTQYF. CDR3 nucleotide sequence: TGCGCCAGCAGCCAAGTAGCGGGGAGCACAGATACGCAGTATTTT.

This clonotype was seen ten or more times. This sequence joins TRBV20-1 and TRBJ2-7; TRBD2 matches at 7 bases. The CDR3 covers 14 residues. V was pared by 3 bases and J by 2 bases, with 7 bases of the junction left unmatched. Germline CDR1 is DFQATT and CDR2 is SNEGSKA (reference sequence). DNA for the CDR3: TGCAGTGCTAGGGGCGGGAGAGAACCCTACGAGCAGTACTTC. This translates into CSARGGREPYEQYF.

This clonotype was picked up a small number of times. The chain couples TRBV20-1 to TRBJ2-1, with D possibly TRBD2 on 6 matching bases. CDR1 and CDR2 (germline): DFQATT, SNEGSKA (reference sequence). Trimming took off 3 bases at V and 2 bases at J, with 11 bases between the two ends. The CDR3 runs to 14 residues. The CDR3 loop reads CSASLGSAYNEQFF. The CDR3 DNA reads TGCAGTGCTAGTCTCGGGAGCGCCTACAATGAGCAGTTCTTC.

V gene TRBV13 combines with J gene TRBJ2-3; D is ambiguous. V was cut by 3 bases and J by 2 bases, with 18 bases left in between. Germline CDR1 PRHDT, CDR2 FYEKMQ (reference sequence). CDR3 length: 17 residues. For the CDR3, the DNA is TGTGCCAGCAGCTTTTCAGGAGATACTCCCTCCACAGATACGCAGTATTTT. Protein product: CASSFSGDTPSTDTQYF. Full variable domain (remainder filled in from reference TRBV13 and TRBJ2-3): AAGVIQSPRHLIKEKRETATLKCYPIPRHDTVYWYQQGPGQDPQFLISFYEKMQSDKGSIPDRFSAQQFSDYHSELNMSSLELGDSALYFCASSFSGDTPSTDTQYFGPGTRLTVL.

The sample holds a few counts of this clonotype. The genes are TRBV4-2 and TRBJ1-1, with 10 bases fitting TRBD1. The CDR3 is 16 amino acids. The V and J ends lost 0 bases and 0 bases, in that order; junction bases with no gene match: 1. Germline V gene sequence: CDR1 LGHNA, CDR2 YNFKEQ. The CDR3 DNA sequence: TGTGCCAGCAGCCAAGACGGACAGGGGGTGAACACTGAAGCTTTCTTT. Amino acids: CASSQDGQGVNTEAFF.

V and J are TRBV30 and TRBJ2-2; D gene uncertain. The CDR3 length is 15 residues. Germline assignment: CDR1 GTSNPN and CDR2 SVGIG (reference sequence). V gave up 0 bases and J gave up 2 bases, with 10 bases separating them. The CDR3 here is CAWSVGTVNTGELFF. The CDR3 DNA sequence: TGTGCCTGGAGTGTGGGAACTGTTAACACCGGGGAGCTGTTTTTT.

This clonotype has a handful of counts. The chain carries TRBV29-1 and TRBJ2-5, with a tentative D call TRBD2 (5 bases). There are 12 residues in the CDR3. V was clipped by 7 bases and J by 4 bases, with 13 bases between them. CDR1 SQVTM and CDR2 ANQGSEA come from the germline V gene. The CDR3 is CSGWTGRETQYF. DNA of the CDR3: TGCAGCGGCTGGACTGGGCGAGAGACCCAGTACTTC.

This clonotype was seen at least ten times. This chain joins TRBV13 and TRBJ2-2; no reliable D call. From germline, CDR1 is PRHDT and CDR2 FYEKMQ (reference sequence). The ends were cut back, 0 bases at V and 3 bases at J, with 11 bases in the middle. This CDR3 spans 16 amino acids. The CDR3 DNA is TGTGCCAGCAGCTTAGGCCAAGGGTCCTACACCGGGGAGCTGTTTTTT. Translated, it gives CASSLGQGSYTGELFF.

This clonotype was picked up a small number of times. The J gene is TRBJ2-7, the V gene TRBV20-1, with TRBD2 matching over 7 bases. The germline gives CDR1 DFQATT, CDR2 SNEGSKA (reference sequence). Germline trimming cut 3 bases from V and 4 bases from J; bases unmatched to any gene: 9. This CDR3 spans 14 amino acids. Here the CDR3 reads CSASVSSGAYEQYF. DNA for the CDR3: TGCAGTGCTAGTGTGTCTAGCGGAGCTTACGAGCAGTACTTC.

This clonotype was recorded many times. J is TRBJ1-1 and V is TRBV12-5, with a tentative D call TRBD1 (6 bases). The CDR3 length is 13 residues. CDR1 and CDR2 from the germline V gene are LGHNT and FRNRAP. The ends were cut back, 1 base at V and 11 bases at J, with 14 bases in the middle. In DNA, the CDR3 is TGTGCTAGTGGTTTGGGCCCCACAGGGTCCGCTTTCTTT. Encoded protein: CASGLGPTGSAFF.

The chain recombines TRBV2 with TRBJ1-4; TRBD1 aligns across 8 bases. Trimming cost V 6 bases and J 6 bases; bases outside gene matches: 18. Germline V CDR1 and CDR2: SNHLY, FYNNEI. The CDR3 contains 18 residues. CDR3 sequence: CASRHTRDRNFGDEKLFF. CDR3 sequence (DNA): TGTGCCAGCAGGCACACACGGGACAGGAACTTCGGGGATGAAAAACTGTTTTTT.

In this sample, this clonotype turned up a few times. The rearrangement links TRBV6-1 to TRBJ2-5; D is unresolved. Per germline, CDR1 MNHNS and CDR2 SASEGT. V dropped 7 bases and J dropped 0 bases, with 18 bases sitting between them. The CDR3 runs to 16 residues. The CDR3, as DNA: TGTGCCAGCACCCAGAGGAGACTCCGGTACCAAGAGACCCAGTACTTC. It translates to CASTQRRLRYQETQYF.

There are a few counts of this clonotype. The rearrangement uses TRBV6-2 or TRBV6-3 and TRBJ2-3; 8 nucleotides align to TRBD2. The germline V gene has CDR1 MNHEY and CDR2 SVGEGT. This CDR3 is built from 17 residues. J gave up 2 bases and V 2 bases, and 9 bases lay outside the gene matches. The DNA of the CDR3 is TGTGCCAGCAGTTACACACTAGCGGTCACACCCACAGATACGCAGTATTTT. Its protein is CASSYTLAVTPTDTQYF.

The chain combines TRBV5-1 with TRBJ2-7, with unresolved D. CDR3 length: 14 amino acids. CDR1 SGHRS and CDR2 YFSETQ come from the germline V gene. The ends were cut back, 1 base at V and 4 bases at J, with 12 bases in the middle. The CDR3 DNA reads TGCGCCAGCAGCTTGTCCCCGTCCGGTTACGAGCAGTACTTC. It encodes CASSLSPSGYEQYF.

This clonotype was observed once. V gene TRBV18 combines with J gene TRBJ2-1; 9 bases match TRBD2. J was trimmed by 9 bases and V by 8 bases; bases with no gene match: 14. The CDR3 contains 15 residues. In germline, CDR1 is KGHSH, CDR2 LQKENI. CDR3 sequence (DNA): TGTGCCAGCGCACGCGAGGCGGGAGGGCCAGGTGAGCAGTTCTTC. This sequence encodes CASAREAGGPGEQFF.

This clonotype was seen ten or more times. Relative to the germline gene, one junction end is altered; a read error may explain this. J is TRBJ2-2 and V is TRBV7-7, with 10 bases fitting TRBD2. Germline values: CDR1 SSHAT, CDR2 FNYEAQ (reference sequence). This CDR3 has 17 residues. In nucleotides, the CDR3 is TGTGCTAGCAGCTCCCTAGCGGGAGAGGCCAGAGCCGGGGAGCTGTTTTTT. Its translation: CASSSLAGEARAGELFF. Looking up the rest from reference TRBV7-7 and TRBJ2-2 gives the full variable domain: GAGVSQSPRYKVTKRGQDVTLRCDPISSHATLYWYQQALGQGPEFLTYFNYEAQPDKSGLPSDRFSAERPEGSISTLTIQRTEQRDSAMYRCASSSLAGEARAGELFFGEGSRLTVL.

The CDR3 sequence is CASSTNNEQFF. The CDR3 region has the DNA TGTGCCAGCAGTACAAACAATGAGCAGTTCTTC. The chain couples TRBV27 to TRBJ2-1; D not certain. CDR3 size: 11 residues. Trimming removed 5 bases at V and 5 bases at J, with 4 bases between. Germline assignment: CDR1 MNHEY and CDR2 SMNVEV (reference sequence).

In this sample, this clonotype turned up many times. V usage is TRBV20-1 and J usage is TRBJ2-7; 8 bases map to TRBD2. Losses at the gene ends were 7 bases for V and 6 bases for J; bases not matched to a gene: 11. Per the germline V gene, CDR1 is DFQATT and CDR2 is SNEGSKA (reference sequence). The CDR3 totals 13 residues. CDR3 sequence: CSVLSGGLSEQYF. In DNA, the CDR3 is TGCAGTGTTCTCTCGGGAGGGCTAAGCGAGCAGTACTTC.

The V call is TRBV4-1, the J call TRBJ2-2; a possible D gene is TRBD1 (5 bases). The CDR3 loop spans 15 amino acids. The germline V and J ends were trimmed by 1 base and 6 bases, with 12 bases remaining between them. Germline assignment: CDR1 MGHRA and CDR2 YSYEKL. Here the CDR3 reads CASSQVAGLAGELFF. As DNA, the CDR3 is TGCGCCAGCAGCCAAGTGGCAGGGTTGGCCGGGGAGCTGTTTTTT.

A few counts support this clonotype. The chain combines TRBV20-1 with TRBJ2-5; D gene uncertain. Germline CDR1 and CDR2: DFQATT and SNEGSKA (reference sequence). There are 14 residues in the CDR3. Trimming removed 1 base from V and 0 bases from J, with 9 bases in between. CDR3 residues: CSARAVPYQETQYF. The CDR3 DNA follows: TGCAGTGCTAGAGCTGTTCCGTACCAAGAGACCCAGTACTTC.